This record looks at one T cell receptor beta chain sequence and its context. Patients with alopecia areata provided lesional scalp punch biopsies as well as peripheral blood. The CDR3 runs 12 residues. V was pared by 7 bases and J by 6 bases, with 14 bases between. Germline-derived CDR1 and CDR2 are SGHDT and YYEEEE. These data originate in a study of CD8+ T cells in alopecia areata. Study-level information: Tofacitinib therapy took 6 to 18 months; 6 months off drug came after.

TCR sequencing used cDNA made by reverse transcription of extracted RNA. The data were produced by immunoSEQ multiplex PCR, yet TCRdb's version contains in-frame clones alone and is incomplete. The sample lists roughly 150,000 clones, 40% to 60% occurring once. V and J are TRBV5-6 and TRBJ2-7, with a possible D match to TRBD1 (6 bases). The TCR comes from a human donor with alopecia areata. The specimen was CD8+ T cells sorted from blood, collected at week 0. CDR3 amino acids: CASLLQGSEQYF. Here the CDR3 DNA reads TGTGCCAGCCTACTACAGGGAAGCGAGCAGTACTTC.